The 16 T cell receptor beta chains below were found in one sample sequenced in a study of identifying expanded T cells in peripheral blood. Repertoires were generated with immunoSEQ multiplex PCR, while TCRdb's copy carries only in-frame clones and drops some. Among 100,000 or so clones listed, about 89% were seen once. The sequenced material came from blood. Every receptor here comes from a person aged 18-69 years in good health.

The chain carries TRBV18 and TRBJ1-1, with D maybe TRBD1 (5 bases). Per the germline V gene, CDR1 is KGHSH and CDR2 is LQKENI. This CDR3 spans 17 amino acids. Trimming left V 4 bases short and J 0 bases short, with 18 bases between. The CDR3: CASSQAAGLGMNTEAFF. The CDR3 DNA follows: TGTGCCAGCTCACAAGCCGCGGGACTGGGGATGAACACTGAAGCTTTCTTT.

The chain carries TRBV7-8 and TRBJ2-3, with 8 positions matching TRBD2. The germline V gene encodes CDR1 SGHVS and CDR2 FQNEAQ. V lost 0 bases and J lost 5; bases outside the gene matches: 7. The CDR3 contains 16 residues. The CDR3 coding sequence is TGTGCCAGCAGCTTAGCTGACGGGGGGGCGGGAGATACGCAGTATTTT. The encoded protein is CASSLADGGAGDTQYF.

The chain joins TRBV6-5 to TRBJ2-7; tentative D call: TRBD2 (6 bases). Trimming stripped 0 bases from V and 2 bases from J, with 14 bases between. Germline assignment: CDR1 MNHEY and CDR2 SVGAGI. This CDR3 is 16 amino acids long. The CDR3 DNA reads TGTGCCAGCAGTTACTCAGCACGGCGGGGAGCCTACGAGCAGTACTTC. It codes for CASSYSARRGAYEQYF.

V gene TRBV20-1 combines with J gene TRBJ2-7, with D unclear. The CDR3 runs 11 residues. Germline lookup yields CDR1 DFQATT and CDR2 SNEGSKA (reference sequence). V dropped 0 bases and J dropped 7 bases, with 7 bases sitting between them. CDR3: CSARDDGEQYF. The CDR3 DNA follows: TGCAGTGCTAGAGATGACGGTGAGCAGTACTTC.

The rearrangement joins TRBV4-3 to TRBJ2-1, with TRBD1 matching 9 bases. The CDR3 consists of 19 residues. CDR1 and CDR2 from the germline V gene are LGHNA and YSLEER. After removal of 0 bases from V and 5 bases from J, the junction contained 14 bases not matched to a gene. The CDR3 protein is CASSQDLPAGWDRDNEQFF. The CDR3 region has the DNA TGCGCCAGCAGCCAAGATTTACCGGCTGGTTGGGACAGGGACAATGAGCAGTTCTTC.

The chain joins TRBV4-1 to TRBJ1-4; 10 bases map to TRBD1. CDR3 length: 16 residues. CDR1 and CDR2 (germline): MGHRA, YSYEKL. The ends lost 4 bases at V and 5 bases at J; junction bases unmatched: 7. The CDR3 is CASSLWDRGGNEKLFF. CDR3 DNA sequence: TGCGCCAGCAGCCTCTGGGACAGGGGCGGCAATGAAAAACTGTTTTTT.

The rearrangement links TRBV27 to TRBJ2-1; 12 nucleotides agree with TRBD2. Germline CDR1 MNHEY, CDR2 SMNVEV (reference sequence). The J segment lost 7 bases and the V segment lost 6 bases, leaving 7 bases of the junction unmatched. The CDR3 covers 15 residues. The CDR3 loop is CASSLAGGRENEQFF. CDR3 bases: TGTGCCAGCAGCCTAGCGGGGGGGCGGGAGAATGAGCAGTTCTTC.

This clone was observed once. This chain links TRBV7-8 with TRBJ2-5; D is unclear. Germline values: CDR1 SGHVS, CDR2 FQNEAQ. The CDR3 runs to 13 residues. The V and J ends lost 3 bases and 5 bases respectively, with 10 bases between them. The CDR3 reads CASSFTVTETQYF. Written as DNA, the CDR3 is TGTGCCAGCAGCTTCACTGTAACGGAGACCCAGTACTTC.

The chain employs TRBV27 and TRBJ2-5, with TRBD2 matching 12 bases. The V and J ends lost 2 bases and 7 bases, in that order; junction bases with no gene match: 8. The CDR3 is 16 residues long. Germline V CDR1 and CDR2: MNHEY, SMNVEV (reference sequence). This CDR3 is CASSLRASGGALTQYF. Here the CDR3 DNA reads TGTGCCAGCAGTTTACGGGCTAGCGGGGGGGCATTGACCCAGTACTTC.

The rearrangement joins TRBV19 to TRBJ2-6; D perhaps matches TRBD1 (6 bases). Germline V lookup: CDR1 LNHDA, CDR2 SQIVND (reference sequence). Trimming cost V 1 base and J 2 bases, with 21 bases left between them. The CDR3 extends over 20 amino acids. This CDR3 reads CASSIGVLRDKLAGANVLTF. The CDR3 DNA follows: TGTGCCAGTAGTATAGGCGTCCTCCGGGACAAACTTGCTGGGGCCAACGTCCTGACTTTC.

The chain recombines TRBV5-6 with TRBJ1-2, with D unresolved. This CDR3 region has 15 residues. V was shortened by 3 bases and J by 0 bases, with 12 bases between the two germline ends. Germline CDR1 SGHDT, CDR2 YYEEEE. The CDR3 DNA reads TGTGCCAGCAGCTCGGGCCTACTAGCTAACTATGGCTACACCTTC. Translated, it gives CASSSGLLANYGYTF.

This chain connects TRBV11-2 to TRBJ1-2; TRBD1 might be the D (5 bases). CDR1 is SGHAT and CDR2 is FQNNGV in the germline V gene. Deletions cut 0 bases from V and 8 bases from J, with 19 bases between. This CDR3 spans 16 amino acids. In DNA, the CDR3 is TGTGCCAGCAGCTTAGATGTGGTTACCTCGGGGCGCGGCTACACCTTC. Its protein product is CASSLDVVTSGRGYTF. The full variable domain, with the rest looked up from reference TRBV11-2 and TRBJ1-2, is EAGVAQSPRYKIIEKRQSVAFWCNPISGHATLYWYQQILGQGPKLLIQFQNNGVVDDSQLPKDRFSAERLKGVDSTLKIQPAKLEDSAVYLCASSLDVVTSGRGYTFGSGTRLTVV.

CDR3 bases: TGTGCCAGCAGTTTGGCGGGGTTGGGCGCAGATACGCAGTATTTT. Its protein is CASSLAGLGADTQYF. This chain uses TRBV28 with TRBJ2-3; a weak D match, TRBD2 (6 bases). This CDR3 has 15 amino acids. The V gene lost 3 bases and the J gene lost 4 bases, with 14 bases spanning the gap. Germline-derived CDR1 and CDR2 are MDHEN and SYDVKM.

The V gene is TRBV5-1, the J gene TRBJ1-5; a weak D match, TRBD1 (5 bases). Germline assignment: CDR1 SGHRS and CDR2 YFSETQ. The CDR3 length is 14 residues. V was pared by 4 bases and J by 3 bases, with 11 bases between. The CDR3 sequence is CASSPGQSNQPQHF. DNA for the CDR3: TGCGCCAGCAGCCCGGGGCAGTCCAATCAGCCCCAGCATTTT. Full variable domain (missing parts from reference TRBV5-1 and TRBJ1-5): KAGVTQTPRYLIKTRGQQVTLSCSPISGHRSVSWYQQTPGQGLQFLFEYFSETQRNKGNFPGRFSGRQFSNSRSEMNVSTLELGDSALYLCASSPGQSNQPQHFGDGTRLSIL.

The chain recombines TRBV7-6 with TRBJ2-7, with unresolved D. Germline V gene data show CDR1 as SGHVS and CDR2 as FNYEAQ. Trimming shortened V by 3 bases and J by 5 bases, and 8 bases separated the two germline ends. The CDR3 is made up of 12 amino acids. The CDR3 sequence: CASSFLNNEQYF. The CDR3 DNA reads TGTGCCAGCAGCTTCCTCAACAACGAGCAGTACTTC.

The gene calls are TRBV4-1 and TRBJ2-4; 9 bases fit TRBD2. V dropped 1 base and J dropped 2; count of bases not matched to a gene: 6. From germline, CDR1 is MGHRA and CDR2 YSYEKL. CDR3 size: 17 residues. The CDR3 is CASSQGGLAGTKNIQYF. CDR3 bases: TGCGCCAGCAGCCAAGGTGGGCTAGCGGGGACCAAAAACATTCAGTACTTC.